The rows below give T cell receptor beta chains drawn from one sample of a study of T cells and Merkel cell carcinoma outcomes. Some clones are missing from TCRdb's copy, which holds only in-frame ones; the method was immunoSEQ multiplex PCR. The sample yields about 5,600 clones, about 72% seen once. The sequenced sample consisted of tumor tissue from Merkel cell carcinoma. The receptors originated from a human donor with Merkel cell carcinoma. Both conserved end residues are trimmed from each CDR3. Each record gives: V gene, CDR3 length, J gene, CDR3 protein.

V: TRBV19
length: 12
J: TRBJ2-7
CDR3: ASSTGQGTDEQY

V: TRBV19
length: 12
J: TRBJ1-1
CDR3: ASYPGTVGTEAF

V: TRBV4-1
length: 13
J: TRBJ1-3
CDR3: ASSQAPSSGNTIY

V: TRBV6-5
length: 11
J: TRBJ2-5
CDR3: ASRLGGRETQY

V: TRBV5-8
length: 12
J: TRBJ1-5
CDR3: ASSLGVSNQPQH

V: TRBV5-1
length: 12
J: TRBJ2-1
CDR3: ASSLEQGANEQF

V: TRBV2
length: 12
J: TRBJ2-7
CDR3: ASRGGTSSREQY

V: TRBV7-9
length: 15
J: TRBJ2-1
CDR3: ASSLRVSGLVYNEQF

V: TRBV5-4
length: 15
J: TRBJ2-1
CDR3: ASSLDTRLEPYNEQF

V: TRBV5-1
length: 13
J: TRBJ2-4
CDR3: ASSLGQGNKDIQY

V: TRBV7-9
length: 14
J: TRBJ2-2
CDR3: ASSPGTSGRPGELF

V: TRBV5-1
length: 13
J: TRBJ1-1
CDR3: ASSSYPGLRTEAF

V: TRBV7-8
length: 13
J: TRBJ2-7
CDR3: ASSLRRARTHEQY

V: TRBV5-5
length: 14
J: TRBJ2-1
CDR3: ASSQSAGQGRNEQF

V: TRBV4-1
length: 14
J: TRBJ1-4
CDR3: ASSHLFRGPNEKLF

V: TRBV6-5
length: 11
J: TRBJ1-5
CDR3: ASSYSMYQPQH

V: TRBV5-1
length: 11
J: TRBJ2-1
CDR3: ASSPTSNNEQF

V: TRBV6-5
length: 14
J: TRBJ1-1
CDR3: ASSSGGTGGFGEAF

V: TRBV5-6
length: 14
J: TRBJ2-3
CDR3: ASSFVTGGMTDTQY

V: TRBV7-8
length: 14
J: TRBJ2-7
CDR3: ASSLRLDWSPYEQY

V: TRBV7-2
length: 13
J: TRBJ2-3
CDR3: ASIDAGGSTDTQY

V: TRBV18
length: 12
J: TRBJ2-1
CDR3: ASSPTGFYNEQF

V: TRBV7-9
length: 10
J: TRBJ2-7
CDR3: ASSSKQDEQY

V: TRBV29-1
length: 9
J: TRBJ2-3
CDR3: SVVSVDTQY

V: TRBV7-2
length: 14
J: TRBJ2-5
CDR3: ASSPGVLIEGETQY

V: TRBV18
length: 10
J: TRBJ1-2
CDR3: ASSQRGNGYT

V: TRBV6-1
length: 12
J: TRBJ2-1
CDR3: ASIALASYNEQF

V: TRBV29-1
length: 11
J: TRBJ1-4
CDR3: SVGQGAGEKLF

V: TRBV7-9
length: 12
J: TRBJ1-2
CDR3: ASSPGGHYYGYT

V: TRBV20-1
length: 9
J: TRBJ2-5
CDR3: SVNRVETQY

V: TRBV27
length: 13
J: TRBJ2-7
CDR3: ASSPTDRYSYEQY

V: TRBV2
length: 14
J: TRBJ2-4
CDR3: ASCRGGQEAKNIQY

V: TRBV28
length: 15
J: TRBJ2-6
CDR3: ASSLWDNRAGANVLT

V: TRBV6-6
length: 10
J: TRBJ2-3
CDR3: ASSVSTDTQY

V: TRBV4-2
length: 13
J: TRBJ2-6
CDR3: ASSQGVSGANVLT

V: TRBV6-1
length: 13
J: TRBJ1-5
CDR3: ASSRSAYSNQPQH

V: TRBV7-9
length: 11
J: TRBJ1-4
CDR3: ASSSPLNEKLF

V: TRBV18
length: 15
J: TRBJ2-6
CDR3: ASSGVASGAGANVLT

V: TRBV2
length: 12
J: TRBJ2-2
CDR3: ASTGAGLAGELF

V: TRBV5-1
length: 13
J: TRBJ2-1
CDR3: ASSLEQVSYNEQF

V: TRBV4-1
length: 14
J: TRBJ2-7
CDR3: ASSRVLAGGTYEQY

V: TRBV7-7
length: 15
J: TRBJ2-2
CDR3: ASSRGVAERDTGELF

V: TRBV30
length: 11
J: TRBJ1-4
CDR3: AWNNSTNEKLF

V: TRBV10-3
length: 13
J: TRBJ2-2
CDR3: AISPAGVNTGELF

V: TRBV25-1
length: 13
J: TRBJ1-4
CDR3: ASIKTGETNEKLF

V: TRBV4-1
length: 11
J: TRBJ2-3
CDR3: ASSHAGERVQY

V: TRBV5-6
length: 14
J: TRBJ2-5
CDR3: ASSLRLAGGVETQY

V: TRBV19
length: 10
J: TRBJ1-2
CDR3: ASSISFAGYT

V: TRBV11-2
length: 12
J: TRBJ2-7
CDR3: ASSDRESSYEQY

V: TRBV27
length: 13
J: TRBJ2-7
CDR3: ASRFRRDPTYEQY

V: TRBV2
length: 12
J: TRBJ1-2
CDR3: ASTPDGTNYGYT

V: TRBV28
length: 14
J: TRBJ1-1
CDR3: ASSSGTTRGNTEAF

V: TRBV10-3
length: 12
J: TRBJ2-7
CDR3: AISEDGREHEQY

V: TRBV18
length: 10
J: TRBJ2-7
CDR3: ASSPQGVEQY

V: TRBV11-3
length: 11
J: TRBJ2-7
CDR3: ASSPKDSYEQY

V: TRBV28
length: 9
J: TRBJ2-7
CDR3: ASTSAYEQY

V: TRBV9
length: 12
J: TRBJ2-3
CDR3: ASSAGGATGTQY

V: TRBV11-3
length: 11
J: TRBJ1-1
CDR3: ASSLGPNTEAF

V: TRBV29-1
length: 10
J: TRBJ2-1
CDR3: SVERESNEQF